This TCR beta chain is from a study of blood T cell repertoires in COVID-19. This CDR3 spans 17 amino acids. V gave up 2 bases and J gave up 5 bases, with 22 bases separating them. CDR1 is SGHRS, CDR2 YFSETQ, per germline. Sequencing was performed with immunoSEQ multiplex PCR; in TCRdb, only in-frame clones are kept and a portion is missing. This sample has a few hundred thousand clones, with 80% to 90% found just once. The TCR was taken from a young woman who had recovered from COVID-19. The chain carries TRBV5-1 and TRBJ1-2, with D uncertain. The sample consisted of PBMCs or T cells enriched from blood (not recorded which). The CDR3 sequence is CASSFDPSWRSDYGYTF. CDR3 nucleotides: TGCGCCAGCAGCTTCGATCCCTCCTGGCGGTCCGATTATGGCTACACCTTC.